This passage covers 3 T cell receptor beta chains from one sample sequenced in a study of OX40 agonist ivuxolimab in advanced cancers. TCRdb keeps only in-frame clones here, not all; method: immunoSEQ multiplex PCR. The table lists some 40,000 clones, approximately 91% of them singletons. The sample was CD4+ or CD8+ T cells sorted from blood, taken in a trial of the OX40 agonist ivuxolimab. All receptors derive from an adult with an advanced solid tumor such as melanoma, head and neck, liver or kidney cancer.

The CDR3 nucleotides read TGTGCCATCAGTGAGGGACTAGCGATCCATGAGCAGTTCTTC. Translation: CAISEGLAIHEQFF. This sequence joins TRBV10-3 and TRBJ2-1, with 9 bases identical to TRBD2. Losses at the gene ends were 2 bases for V and 8 bases for J; bases not matched to a gene: 4. The CDR3 length is 14 residues. Germline CDR1 is ENHRY and CDR2 is SYGVKD.

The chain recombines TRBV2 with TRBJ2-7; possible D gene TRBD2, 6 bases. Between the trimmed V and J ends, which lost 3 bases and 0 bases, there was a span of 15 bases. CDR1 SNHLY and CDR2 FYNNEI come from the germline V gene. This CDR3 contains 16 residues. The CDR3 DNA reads TGTGCCAGCAGTGACCCTCTAGCGCAGAGCTCCTACGAGCAGTACTTC. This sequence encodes CASSDPLAQSSYEQYF.

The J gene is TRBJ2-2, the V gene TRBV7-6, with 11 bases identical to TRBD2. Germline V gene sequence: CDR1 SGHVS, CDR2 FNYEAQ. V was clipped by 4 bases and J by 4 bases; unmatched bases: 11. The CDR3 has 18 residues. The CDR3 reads CASSSTSGDPTVTGELFF. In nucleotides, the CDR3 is TGTGCCAGCAGCTCGACTAGCGGGGACCCAACGGTCACCGGGGAGCTGTTTTTT.